The 15 T cell receptor beta chains in this list originate from one sample, sequenced in a study of T cell responses to AZD1222 COVID-19 vaccine. Clones were read by immunoSEQ multiplex PCR, and TCRdb kept only the in-frame ones, dropping some. This table has 95,000 to 100,000 clones, roughly 90% appearing once. Sequences were derived from peripheral blood, sampled 28 days after the second AZD1222 dose. These receptors were collected from an adult who received the AZD1222 COVID-19 vaccine.

V usage is TRBV5-4 and J usage is TRBJ2-7; 7 bases map to TRBD2. V shed 4 bases and J 0 bases; nucleotides not matched to a gene: 1. Germline-derived CDR1 and CDR2 are SGHNT and YYREEE (reference sequence). The CDR3 totals 13 residues. CDR3 coding DNA: TGTGCCAGCAGCCGGGACTACTCCTACGAGCAGTACTTC. Translated, it gives CASSRDYSYEQYF.

The CDR3, as DNA: TGTGCCTGGAGTGGGTTGAACACTGAAGCTTTCTTT. Its protein product is CAWSGLNTEAFF. The V gene is TRBV30, the J gene TRBJ1-1; no reliable D call. The CDR3 is 12 amino acids. V lost 1 base and J 0 bases, leaving 3 bases between the germline ends. Germline V gene data show CDR1 as GTSNPN and CDR2 as SVGIG (reference sequence).

The genes are TRBV29-1 and TRBJ1-3, with D hard to call. Germline CDR1 is SQVTM and CDR2 is ANQGSEA. The CDR3 consists of 14 residues. V shed 4 bases and J shed 4 bases, with 14 bases lying between them. DNA of the CDR3: TGCAGCGTTGTGGTAGTCAGTTCGGGAAACACCATATATTTT. It specifies CSVVVVSSGNTIYF.

J is TRBJ2-7 and V is TRBV3-1 (or the pseudogene TRBV3-2), with 9 bases lining up with TRBD2. The CDR3 sequence is 19 residues long. The germline V gene encodes CDR1 LGHDT and CDR2 YNNKEL (reference sequence). J was trimmed by 1 base and V by 3 bases; bases with no gene match: 16. CDR3 in amino acids: CASSHPSGTFPRRSYEQYF. In DNA, the CDR3 is TGTGCCAGCAGCCACCCTAGCGGGACCTTTCCACGGAGGTCCTACGAGCAGTACTTC.

The V call is TRBV18, the J call TRBJ2-6; weak D call: TRBD2 (5 bases). V shed 2 bases and J shed 0 bases, with 11 bases lying between them. Germline lookup yields CDR1 KGHSH and CDR2 LQKENI. This CDR3 has 17 amino acids. The CDR3 region has the DNA TGTGCCAGCTCACCAGAACTAGAGAGCTCTGGGGCCAACGTCCTGACTTTC. Translating gives CASSPELESSGANVLTF. Filled out from reference TRBV18 and TRBJ2-6, the complete variable domain reads NAGVMQNPRHLVRRRGQEARLRCSPMKGHSHVYWYRQLPEEGLKFMVYLQKENIIDESGMPKERFSAEFPKEGPSILRIQQVVRGDSAAYFCASSPELESSGANVLTFGAGSRLTVL.

The V and J genes are TRBV2 and TRBJ1-4; TRBD1 aligns across 9 bases. This CDR3 has 14 amino acids. V dropped 4 bases and J dropped 4; count of bases not matched to a gene: 1. Germline V lookup: CDR1 SNHLY, CDR2 FYNNEI. CDR3 nucleotides: TGTGCCAGCAGTGGGGGACAGGGTAATGAAAAACTGTTTTTT. Protein product: CASSGGQGNEKLFF. The full variable domain, rest sourced from reference TRBV2 and TRBJ1-4, is EPEVTQTPSHQVTQMGQEVILRCVPISNHLYFYWYRQILGQKVEFLVSFYNNEISEKSEIFDDQFSVERPDGSNFTLKIRSTKLEDSAMYFCASSGGQGNEKLFFGSGTQLSVL.

The CDR3 sequence is CASKEQGDSPLHF. The CDR3 DNA reads TGTGCCTCAAAGGAACAGGGTGATTCACCCCTCCACTTT. V usage is TRBV18 and J usage is TRBJ1-6; possibly TRBD1 for D (6 bases). V gave up 11 bases and J gave up 8 bases, with 16 bases separating them. The CDR3 length is 13 residues. Germline lookup yields CDR1 KGHSH and CDR2 LQKENI.

The CDR3 here is CASSLGVTGAYEQYF. The CDR3 region has the DNA TGTGCCAGCAGCTTAGGGGTGACAGGGGCCTACGAGCAGTACTTC. V and J are TRBV11-3 and TRBJ2-7; 8 bases match TRBD1. CDR3 length equals 15 residues. The V gene's germline CDR1 is SGHNT and CDR2 YENEEA. The ends lost 1 base at V and 2 bases at J; junction bases unmatched: 4.

J is TRBJ2-3 and V is TRBV11-1; 7 bases agree with TRBD2. This CDR3 is 15 amino acids long. Germline assignment: CDR1 SGHAT and CDR2 FQDESV (reference sequence). Trimming cost V 4 bases and J 2 bases; bases outside gene matches: 6. Here the CDR3 reads CASSSRGDSTDTQYF. The CDR3, as DNA: TGTGCCAGCAGCTCCCGGGGGGACTCCACAGATACGCAGTATTTT.

This clone came up once. This chain connects TRBV29-1 to TRBJ2-1, with 10 bases aligning to TRBD1. The germline V gene has CDR1 SQVTM and CDR2 ANQGSEA. The CDR3 covers 15 residues. The V segment lost 7 bases and the J segment 7 bases; nucleotides outside the gene matches: 13. CDR3 bases: TGCAGCGGCTTGGTGGGGACAGGGGATTCGAATGAGCAGTTCTTC. It codes for CSGLVGTGDSNEQFF.

The chain employs TRBV4-2 and TRBJ2-7; 11 bases are shared with TRBD2. Germline loops: CDR1 LGHNA, CDR2 YNFKEQ. V gave up 1 base and J gave up 9 bases; unmatched junction bases: 8. The CDR3 sequence is 15 residues long. The CDR3 sequence: CASSQGLAGQGGQYF. The DNA for the CDR3 is TGTGCCAGCAGCCAAGGACTAGCGGGACAAGGGGGGCAGTACTTC.

The chain joins TRBV30 to TRBJ1-1, with D perhaps TRBD1 (5 bases). Germline V CDR1 and CDR2: GTSNPN, SVGIG (reference sequence). V dropped 3 bases and J dropped 5 bases, with 13 bases sitting between them. The CDR3 runs 13 residues. The CDR3 loop is CAWRDTWWTEAFF. The CDR3 DNA sequence: TGTGCCTGGAGGGACACTTGGTGGACTGAAGCTTTCTTT. Filled out from reference TRBV30 and TRBJ1-1, the complete variable domain reads SQTIHQWPATLVQPVGSPLSLECTVEGTSNPNLYWYRQAAGRGLQLLFYSVGIGQISSEVPQNLSASRPQDRQFILSSKKLLLSDSGFYLCAWRDTWWTEAFFGQGTRLTVV.

On this clone itself: This CDR3 is also generated by other DNA sequences in the sample. The genes are TRBV12-3 or TRBV12-4 and TRBJ2-2, with D hard to call. Trimming removed 3 bases from V and 6 bases from J, with 5 bases in between. CDR3 size: 12 residues. The CDR3 is CASSFFPGELFF. The CDR3 DNA sequence: TGTGCCAGCAGTTTTTTCCCCGGGGAGCTGTTTTTT.

This chain links TRBV7-9 with TRBJ2-1; 8 nucleotides match TRBD1. Trimming cost V 4 bases and J 9 bases; bases outside gene matches: 14. The CDR3 runs to 16 residues. CDR1 and CDR2 from the germline V gene are SEHNR and FQNEAQ (reference sequence). The CDR3 DNA follows: TGTGCCAGCAGCTCTCCAGGGGGCGAATCTGGATCTGAGCAGTTCTTC. This gives the protein CASSSPGGESGSEQFF.

This chain links TRBV5-4 with TRBJ1-3, with a weak D call TRBD1 (5 bases). CDR1 SGHNT and CDR2 YYREEE come from the germline V gene (reference sequence). This CDR3 has 15 amino acids. Trimming removed 4 bases from V and 4 bases from J, with 15 bases in between. This CDR3 is CASSRGTLGGNTIYF. The CDR3 DNA reads TGTGCCAGCAGCCGCGGGACTTTGGGGGGAAACACCATATATTTT.